The 30 T cell receptor beta chains reported below all come from one sample, sequenced in a study of CD8+CD57+ T cells in acquired aplastic anemia (dated by TCRdb to the late 2010s). Patients chosen for sequencing had shown expansion of CD8+CD57+ cells by flow cytometry. Instrument used: Illumina HiSeq 2000. Genomic DNA served as template for TCR beta VDJ combination and CDR3 sequence profiling. The public reads were quality trimmed at Q25 with fastp and then assembled into clones with MiXCR by TCRdb, keeping productive beta chains. Rows are unified per CDR3 protein, each entry keeping the most common DNA and genes. The sample table holds hundreds of thousands of distinct CDR3 sequences, of which around 30% were seen once. The ten largest clones add up to nearly 0.85% of the sample. Sequences were obtained from sorted CD4+, CD8+, or CD8+CD57+ T cells (not recorded which) from PBMCs. The receptors were sampled from a human donor with aplastic anemia.

The J gene is TRBJ2-7, the V gene TRBV20-1, with a possible D match to TRBD1 (6 bases). Germline lookup yields CDR1 DFQATT and CDR2 SNEGSKA (reference sequence). This CDR3 spans 14 amino acids. Deletions cut 4 bases from V and 2 bases from J, with 15 bases between. The CDR3 here is CSAKLQGNPYEQYF. CDR3 sequence (DNA): TGCAGTGCTAAATTACAGGGCAACCCCTACGAGCAGTACTTC.

To note about this clonotype: A read error may explain this, as a much larger clone is one base away. This rearrangement joins TRBV10-1 to TRBJ2-1; D gene unclear. CDR3 length: 12 amino acids. The germline gives CDR1 WNHNN, CDR2 SYGVQD (reference sequence). The CDR3 DNA is TGCGCCAGCAGTGATCTCTTTAATGGGCAGTTCTTC. This translates into CASSDLFNGQFF.

This clonotype showed up just a few times. The chain recombines TRBV6-1 with TRBJ1-2; D not certain. The CDR3 is made up of 16 amino acids. Trimming pared 7 bases from V and 3 bases from J, leaving 21 bases between. Germline-derived CDR1 and CDR2 are MNHNS and SASEGT. CDR3 sequence reads: CASNPQTTEKDYGYTF. The CDR3 DNA reads TGTGCCAGCAACCCCCAGACAACAGAGAAGGACTATGGCTACACCTTC.

This sequence joins TRBV19 and TRBJ2-5; 7 nucleotides line up with TRBD1. Germline trimming cut 7 bases from V and 2 bases from J; bases unmatched to any gene: 10. The CDR3 is made up of 15 amino acids. Germline V gene lookup returns CDR1 LNHDA and CDR2 SQIVND (reference sequence). The CDR3 sequence is CASTIGTALQETQYF. The DNA of the CDR3 is TGTGCCAGTACTATCGGGACAGCCTTACAAGAGACCCAGTACTTC.

As for this clonotype: A single base separates this from a much larger clone, so it may be a read error. The CDR3 loop is CASGPKYRGGYTF. The CDR3 nucleotides are TGTGCCAGTGGTCCTAAATACAGGGGTGGCTACACCTTC. The gene calls are TRBV19 and TRBJ1-2, with 7 bases lining up with TRBD1. The germline V gene encodes CDR1 LNHDA and CDR2 SQIVND (reference sequence). J lost 7 bases, V lost 8 bases, and 10 bases had no gene match. This CDR3 spans 13 amino acids.

The chain links TRBV25-1 to TRBJ2-5; D could derive from TRBD1 or TRBD2 (5 bases each). The CDR3 has 15 residues. CDR1 and CDR2 (germline): MGHDK, SYGVNS. V gave up 6 bases and J gave up 5 bases, with 19 bases separating them. The CDR3 protein is CASRPGPAVGETQYF. CDR3 nucleotides: TGTGCCAGCAGGCCGGGACCAGCGGTAGGGGAGACCCAGTACTTC. Full variable domain (remainder filled in from reference TRBV25-1 and TRBJ2-5): EADIYQTPRYLVIGTGKKITLECSQTMGHDKMYWYQQDPGMELHLIHYSYGVNSTEKGDLSSESTVSRIRTEHFPLTLESARPSHTSQYLCASRPGPAVGETQYFGPGTRLLVL.

The V call is TRBV24-1, the J call TRBJ1-5; D is ambiguous. Trimming stripped 4 bases from V and 0 bases from J, with 9 bases between. The CDR3 loop spans 15 amino acids. Germline V gene lookup returns CDR1 KGHDR and CDR2 SFDVKD. The CDR3 DNA is TGTGCCACCAGTGAATCCTACGGTAGCAATCAGCCCCAGCATTTT. Protein product: CATSESYGSNQPQHF.

This clonotype has more than one count but fewer than ten. The chain links TRBV5-1 to TRBJ2-3, with D maybe TRBD2 (5 bases). CDR1 is SGHRS, CDR2 YFSETQ, per germline. This CDR3 spans 17 amino acids. Trimming removed 4 bases from V and 0 bases from J, with 18 bases in between. The CDR3 protein is CASSARPAVFSTDTQYF. In nucleotides, the CDR3 is TGCGCCAGCAGCGCCCGCCCAGCGGTTTTCAGCACAGATACGCAGTATTTT.

In this sample, this clonotype turned up many times. The chain combines TRBV12-3 or TRBV12-4 with TRBJ2-1; D is undetermined. The CDR3 is 14 residues long. Trimming took 5 bases from V and 2 from J, leaving 10 bases between them. CDR3 region: CASSPGRPYNEQFF. The DNA of the CDR3 is TGTGCCAGCAGTCCCGGTAGGCCCTACAATGAGCAGTTCTTC.

J is TRBJ2-1 and V is TRBV10-2; 9 bases align to TRBD2. CDR1 is WSHSY, CDR2 SAAADI, per germline. This CDR3 is built from 16 residues. V was clipped by 5 bases and J by 8 bases; unmatched bases: 13. For the CDR3, the DNA is TGCGCCAGCAGTACAGCGGGAGGACTAGTATCCCATGAGCAGTTCTTC. Encoded protein: CASSTAGGLVSHEQFF.

The gene calls are TRBV5-1 and TRBJ2-7; 7 positions match TRBD2. This CDR3 is 15 amino acids long. After removal of 3 bases from V and 2 bases from J, the junction contained 8 bases not matched to a gene. The germline CDR1 and CDR2 sequences are SGHRS and YFSETQ. CDR3 bases: TGCGCCAGCAGCTCATTGGGGGGGGTGGCCTACGAGCAGTACTTC. Protein product: CASSSLGGVAYEQYF.

The V and J genes are TRBV29-1 and TRBJ2-3; 11 bases line up with TRBD2. CDR1 and CDR2 (germline): SQVTM, ANQGSEA. The CDR3 contains 14 residues. J gave up 4 bases and V 5 bases, and 5 bases lay outside the gene matches. The CDR3 is CSVPKGLAADTQYF. CDR3 coding DNA: TGCAGCGTTCCGAAGGGACTAGCGGCAGATACGCAGTATTTT.

This clonotype was seen only a few times. The J gene is TRBJ1-5, the V gene TRBV30; D is unresolved. This CDR3 comprises 15 residues. Deletions cut 4 bases from V and 2 bases from J, with 15 bases between. CDR1 and CDR2 (germline): GTSNPN, SVGIG (reference sequence). CDR3 bases: TGTGCCTGGAACAAACTTGGGGAGGGCAATCAGCCCCAGCATTTT. This sequence encodes CAWNKLGEGNQPQHF.

Turning to this clonotype: A much larger clone lies a single base off, so this may be a read error. V is TRBV29-1 and J is TRBJ2-1; unclear D gene. This CDR3 has 11 residues. Germline V gene lookup returns CDR1 SQVTM and CDR2 ANQGSEA. CDR3 DNA: TGCAGCGTTGAAGGGACGGATGAGCGGTTCTTC. Residues: CSVEGTDERFF.

The sample holds many counts of this clonotype. The J gene is TRBJ1-5, the V gene TRBV2; a weak D match, TRBD1 (6 bases). Trimming removed 7 bases at V and 1 base at J, with 14 bases between. The CDR3 contains 15 residues. The germline CDR1 and CDR2 sequences are SNHLY and FYNNEI. CDR3 sequence (DNA): TGTGCCAGCACCAAAGGGGGGGTAAGCAATCAGCCCCAGCATTTT. It yields the protein CASTKGGVSNQPQHF.

V and J are TRBV5-4 and TRBJ1-1; 11 bases are a match to TRBD1. Germline loops: CDR1 SGHNT, CDR2 YYREEE (reference sequence). The CDR3 consists of 15 residues. Trimming removed 4 bases from V and 4 bases from J; junction bases left unmatched: 6. This CDR3 reads CASSQVGQGATEAFF. CDR3 sequence (DNA): TGTGCCAGCAGCCAGGTAGGACAGGGGGCCACTGAAGCTTTCTTT.

The V and J genes are TRBV20-1 and TRBJ2-7, with D perhaps TRBD1 (6 bases). Germline V gives CDR1 DFQATT, CDR2 SNEGSKA (reference sequence). The CDR3 runs to 13 residues. The V end was cut by 3 bases, the J end by 2 bases, with 11 bases between. CDR3 nucleotides: TGCAGTGCTAGTCACAGGGACCCCTACGAGCAGTACTTC. This gives the protein CSASHRDPYEQYF.

The chain recombines TRBV29-1 with TRBJ2-7; 16 bases match TRBD2. V shed 6 bases, J shed 5 bases, and the junction held 7 bases outside the gene matches. This CDR3 has 15 residues. CDR1 and CDR2 from the germline V gene are SQVTM and ANQGSEA. The CDR3 DNA is TGCAGCGTCCAAGCGGGACTAGCGGGGGGGCACGAGCAGTACTTC. Encoded protein: CSVQAGLAGGHEQYF.

As regards this clonotype: An end of the junction does not agree with germline; a read error may underlie this. V is TRBV19 and J is TRBJ2-7; D possibly corresponds to TRBD2 (5 bases). The CDR3 loop spans 14 amino acids. Germline V gene sequence: CDR1 LNHDA, CDR2 SQIVND (reference sequence). Here the CDR3 DNA reads TGTGCCAGTACCATAGGCGGGTCGACTTACGAGCAGCACTTC. Its translation is CASTIGGSTYEQHF.

The rearrangement links TRBV5-5 to TRBJ1-5, with D perhaps TRBD1 (6 bases). The germline V gene encodes CDR1 SGHKS and CDR2 YYEKEE (reference sequence). CDR3 length equals 14 residues. V was cut by 1 base and J by 5 bases, with 10 bases left in between. This CDR3 reads CASSLRDNHQPQHF. CDR3 nucleotide sequence: TGTGCCAGCAGCTTGAGGGACAATCATCAGCCCCAGCATTTT.

This clonotype was seen just once. This sequence may be a read error, since a much larger clone differs from it by one base. The chain uses TRBV29-1 and TRBJ2-2; 7 nucleotides agree with TRBD1. This CDR3 region has 16 residues. V was clipped by 4 bases and J by 3 bases; unmatched bases: 11. The germline V gene encodes CDR1 SQVTM and CDR2 ANQGSEA. DNA of the CDR3: TGCAGCGTTGCGAACAGGGGAGCCTTGGACACCGGGGAGCTGTTTTTT. Translated, it gives CSVANRGALDTGELFF.

This clonotype was picked up a small number of times. This sequence joins TRBV4-3 and TRBJ1-2, with D tentatively TRBD1 (5 bases). Trimming took 0 bases from V and 8 from J, leaving 10 bases between them. The CDR3 contains 13 residues. Germline assignment: CDR1 LGHNA and CDR2 YSLEER. The CDR3, as DNA: TGCGCCAGCAGCCAAGAAAAAAGGGGCGGCTACACCTTC. It codes for CASSQEKRGGYTF.

The V and J genes are TRBV12-3 or TRBV12-4 and TRBJ2-5, with D tentatively TRBD1 (6 bases). V was pared by 1 base and J by 6 bases, with 9 bases between. This CDR3 region has 13 residues. Written as DNA, the CDR3 is TGTGCCAGCAGTTTAGGAGGGGGAAAGACCCAGTACTTC. It is translated as CASSLGGGKTQYF.

V and J are TRBV29-1 and TRBJ1-2; D remains ambiguous. Germline V CDR1 and CDR2: SQVTM, ANQGSEA. V shed 6 bases and J shed 8 bases, with 16 bases lying between them. The CDR3 contains 12 residues. DNA for the CDR3: TGCAGCGTCGACGTGATGACTGGAGGCTACACCTTC. Translation: CSVDVMTGGYTF.

The chain has TRBV6-2 or TRBV6-3 and TRBJ2-1; the D gene is possibly TRBD2 (7 bases). Looked up from germline, CDR1 is MNHEY and CDR2 is SVGEGT. Deletions cut 2 bases from V and 4 bases from J, with 15 bases between. This CDR3 has 16 residues. The CDR3 nucleotides are TGTGCCAGCAGTTACGGCGGGGGCGACGGGTACAATGAGCAGTTCTTC. Amino acid sequence: CASSYGGGDGYNEQFF.

This rearrangement joins TRBV2 to TRBJ1-2; possibly TRBD1 for D (5 bases). The V and J ends lost 5 bases and 4 bases respectively, with 14 bases between them. CDR1 is SNHLY, CDR2 FYNNEI, per germline. There are 14 residues in the CDR3. The CDR3 DNA follows: TGTGCCAGCAGTTTAACCGGAGACAGCTATGGCTACACCTTC. This gives the protein CASSLTGDSYGYTF.

The chain links TRBV29-1 to TRBJ2-3; 11 bases map to TRBD2. V lost 7 bases to trimming and J lost 1 base; unmatched junction nucleotides: 7. This CDR3 region has 15 residues. Germline assignment: CDR1 SQVTM and CDR2 ANQGSEA. The CDR3 nucleotides read TGCAGCGCCCCGACTAGCGGGACGGGCACAGATACGCAGTATTTT. Translated: CSAPTSGTGTDTQYF.

This clonotype was detected ten times or more. This chain joins TRBV7-9 and TRBJ1-6; possibly TRBD1 for D (5 bases). Germline V gene data show CDR1 as SEHNR and CDR2 as FQNEAQ (reference sequence). Trimming removed 4 bases from V and 8 bases from J, with 12 bases in between. This CDR3 contains 14 residues. DNA for the CDR3: TGTGCCAGCAGCTGGGATATCAGGGATTCACCCCTCCACTTT. It encodes CASSWDIRDSPLHF.

The chain links TRBV3-1 to TRBJ1-6; 10 bases are a match to TRBD1. The CDR3 totals 15 residues. CDR1 and CDR2 (germline): LGHDT, YNNKEL (reference sequence). Trimming at V came to 3 bases and at J to 8 bases, leaving 4 bases not matched to a gene. The CDR3 region has the DNA TGTGCCAGCAGCCACCCGACAGGGGGCGATTCACCCCTCCACTTT. Its translation: CASSHPTGGDSPLHF.

This clonotype has just a few counts. The V and J genes are TRBV20-1 and TRBJ2-1, with TRBD2 matching over 11 bases. V shed 4 bases, J shed 2 bases, and the junction held 4 bases outside the gene matches. Looked up from germline, CDR1 is DFQATT and CDR2 is SNEGSKA (reference sequence). This CDR3 region has 15 residues. The CDR3 here is CSANPTSGTYNEQFF. CDR3 nucleotides: TGCAGTGCTAACCCGACTAGCGGGACCTACAATGAGCAGTTCTTC.